The entry below gives a single T cell receptor beta chain sequence along with its context. TCRdb's table, derived via immunoSEQ multiplex PCR, lists solely in-frame clones and lacks some. The top ten hold around 2.9% of the sample, which has tens of thousands of clones, 88% seen once. The data derive from a study of T cells in localized non-small cell lung cancer. The sequencing used peripheral blood, collected before any cancer treatment. The receptor's source is a woman aged 40 to 75 with stage I lung adenocarcinoma.

This CDR3 is CASSSRTGVGTDTQYF. The CDR3 coding sequence is TGCGCCAGCAGCTCTCGAACAGGGGTTGGCACAGATACGCAGTATTTT. The chain employs TRBV5-1 and TRBJ2-3, with 7 bases aligning to TRBD1. V lost 3 bases and J lost 1; bases outside the gene matches: 8. This CDR3 has 16 residues. Germline lookup yields CDR1 SGHRS and CDR2 YFSETQ.